The entry below gives a single T cell receptor beta chain sequence along with its context. Its ends do not fully match the called genes, so a read error is possible. TCRdb used MiXCR to reprocess the reads, holding one entry per CDR3 protein. In the table there are fewer than 250,000 distinct CDR3 sequences, 25% to 35% of which are singletons. These data originate in a study of kidney transplant recipient with SARS-CoV-2 infection. The germline CDR1 and CDR2 sequences are SGHTS and YDEGEE. The CDR3 extends over 16 amino acids. The clonotype comes from a male patient aged 25-45 years who had COVID-19 and was a kidney transplant recipient. The graft donor may be the source of some T cells. The gene calls are TRBV5-8 and TRBJ1-2, with unresolved D. The sample was a blood sample, taken at baseline and between days 110 and 120 from a kidney transplant recipient. CDR3 nucleotides: TGTGCCAGCGATTCTATTCATCCACGAAAGACCTATGGCTACATCTTC. It yields the protein CASDSIHPRKTYGYIF.